The T cell receptor (beta chain) described here comes from a study of blood T cell repertoires in COVID-19. Whole-study context: The study drew acute and convalescent COVID-19 samples from the United States, Italy and Spain. T cells, B-cell-depleted T cells, or PBMCs supplied cDNA or gDNA.

V dropped 10 bases and J dropped 0 bases, with 9 bases sitting between them. Germline CDR1 is SEHNR and CDR2 is FQNEAQ (reference sequence). The CDR3 totals 13 residues. The authors' processing: Scientists estimated how many nucleated cells there were by amplifying reference gene primers. Clones were sequenced by immunoSEQ multiplex PCR, and TCRdb holds only the in-frame ones, with some missing. V and J calls and clone size are those listed in that table; D and trimming were worked out from the DNA. The sample yields 130,000 or so clones, approximately 83% seen once. This TCR was sampled from a human donor in a cohort sampled during active COVID-19. The specimen sequenced was peripheral blood. The chain carries TRBV7-9 and TRBJ2-2, with D perhaps TRBD1 (6 bases). DNA of the CDR3: TGTGCCACCGACAGGTCGAACACCGGGGAGCTGTTTTTT. Protein sequence: CATDRSNTGELFF. Full variable domain (missing parts from reference TRBV7-9 and TRBJ2-2): DTGVSQNPRHKITKRGQNVTFRCDPISEHNRLYWYRQTLGQGPEFLTYFQNEAQLEKSRLLSDRFSAERPKGSFSTLEIQRTEQGDSAMYLCATDRSNTGELFFGEGSRLTVL.